The 10 T cell receptor beta chains below all came from one sample that was sequenced in a study of blood T cell repertoires in COVID-19. Sequencing was performed with immunoSEQ multiplex PCR; in TCRdb, only in-frame clones are kept and a portion is missing. The table records about 190,000 clones, roughly 88% of them present only once. The sample was peripheral blood. Receptors originate from a woman aged 35 to 49 who had recovered from COVID-19.

The CDR3 loop reads CASSITGTAQHF. The CDR3 DNA reads TGTGCCAGCAGTATCACAGGGACAGCCCAGCATTTT. This chain links TRBV12-3 or TRBV12-4 with TRBJ1-5; 7 bases fit TRBD1. V was pared by 5 bases and J by 11 bases, with 6 bases of the junction left unmatched. The CDR3 consists of 12 residues.

The chain carries TRBV7-2 and TRBJ1-1; 9 nucleotides agree with TRBD1. This CDR3 region has 15 residues. The germline CDR1 and CDR2 sequences are SGHTA and FQGNSA. With V trimmed by 3 bases and J by 6 bases, 8 bases remained unmatched. As DNA, the CDR3 is TGTGCCAGCAGCTTGCGCGGACAGGGGATCGCTGAAGCTTTCTTT. This sequence encodes CASSLRGQGIAEAFF.

CDR3 amino acids: CASSPPGQGAGNTIYF. In nucleotides, the CDR3 is TGTGCCAGCTCACCTCCGGGACAGGGGGCTGGAAACACCATATATTTT. The rearrangement joins TRBV18 to TRBJ1-3; 11 bases line up with TRBD1. Germline trimming cut 3 bases from V and 2 bases from J; bases unmatched to any gene: 3. Per germline, CDR1 KGHSH and CDR2 LQKENI. CDR3 length equals 16 residues.

The rearrangement links TRBV3-1 (or the pseudogene TRBV3-2) to TRBJ1-2, with D possibly being TRBD1 (6 bases). The CDR3 sequence is 15 residues long. From germline, CDR1 is LGHDT and CDR2 YNNKEL (reference sequence). The germline V and J ends were trimmed by 0 bases and 3 bases, with 11 bases remaining between them. As DNA, the CDR3 is TGTGCCAGCAGCCAAGATTCTGGGGGCGACTATGGCTACACCTTC. This gives the protein CASSQDSGGDYGYTF.

The CDR3 protein is CASSGLFSLAGGPSTDTQYF. The DNA for the CDR3 is TGTGCCAGTAGTGGCCTCTTTTCTTTAGCGGGAGGGCCTAGCACAGATACGCAGTATTTT. The chain couples TRBV19 to TRBJ2-3; 11 nucleotides line up with TRBD2. This CDR3 region has 20 residues. Germline CDR1 LNHDA, CDR2 SQIVND (reference sequence). Trimming at V came to 5 bases and at J to 0 bases, leaving 16 bases not matched to a gene.

This sequence joins TRBV4-2 and TRBJ1-6; no firm D call. The germline gives CDR1 LGHNA, CDR2 YNFKEQ. This CDR3 is built from 13 residues. Deletions cut 0 bases from V and 13 bases from J, with 10 bases between. Here the CDR3 DNA reads TGTGCCAGCAGCCAAGATGAGGGTTCTCCCCTCCACTTT. It codes for CASSQDEGSPLHF.

The chain uses TRBV27 and TRBJ1-5; TRBD1 matches at 7 bases. There are 14 residues in the CDR3. The germline gives CDR1 MNHEY, CDR2 SMNVEV (reference sequence). Unmatched junction bases numbered 11, after V lost 6 bases and J lost 9 bases. The DNA for the CDR3 is TGTGCCAGCAGCCCAGAGGCAGGGGGAATGCCCCAGCATTTT. As protein: CASSPEAGGMPQHF.

This clone appeared once. The genes are TRBV18 and TRBJ2-5; 9 nucleotides align to TRBD1. This CDR3 is built from 14 residues. V shed 1 base, J shed 3 bases, and the junction held 0 bases outside the gene matches. Germline loops: CDR1 KGHSH, CDR2 LQKENI. The CDR3: CASSPRQGEETQYF. As DNA, the CDR3 is TGTGCCAGCTCACCACGACAGGGGGAAGAGACCCAGTACTTC.

CDR3 loop: CASVASGYEQYF. CDR3 DNA: TGTGCCAGCGTGGCTAGCGGCTACGAGCAGTACTTC. The chain carries TRBV28 and TRBJ2-7; 7 bases agree with TRBD2. J lost 3 bases, V lost 8 bases, and 4 bases had no gene match. This CDR3 contains 12 residues. Germline CDR1 reads MDHEN; CDR2 reads SYDVKM. Filled out from reference TRBV28 and TRBJ2-7, the complete variable domain reads DVKVTQSSRYLVKRTGEKVFLECVQDMDHENMFWYRQDPGLGLRLIYFSYDVKMKEKGDIPEGYSVSREKKERFSLILESASTNQTSMYLCASVASGYEQYFGPGTRLTVT.

CDR3 amino acids: CASSEGELLGRGYTF. CDR3 nucleotide sequence: TGTGCCAGCAGTGAGGGAGAGTTATTAGGCCGAGGCTACACCTTC. V is TRBV2 and J is TRBJ1-2; D unresolved. V was clipped by 3 bases and J by 8 bases, with 19 bases between them. The CDR3 is 15 residues long. Germline V CDR1 and CDR2: SNHLY, FYNNEI.